A selection of T cell receptor beta chains follows, all from one sample in a study of blood T cells in healthy people across ages. MiXCR, applied by TCRdb to the 5' RACE reads, yields one record per CDR3 protein. Of 950,000 to 1,200,000 distinct CDR3 sequences detected, roughly two fifths appear once; the ten largest clones hold about an eighth. The sample comprised blood. The receptors stem from a young man in good health. Both conserved end residues are part of each CDR3. A D gene is named only where the DNA matches it firmly. A clone size is listed for some rows: how often the clone was seen (once, few, many), or a class if it is expanded.

V: TRBV27
J: TRBJ2-7
size: .
D: .
length: 14
CDR3: CASSVSGQYYEQYF
DNA: TGTGCCAGCAGTGTATCCGGACAGTACTACGAGCAGTACTTC

V: TRBV5-1
J: TRBJ2-7
size: few
D: .
length: 14
CDR3: CASSLMYEGNEQYF
DNA: TGCGCCAGCAGCTTGATGTATGAAGGGAATGAGCAGTACTTC

V: TRBV20-1
J: TRBJ1-2
size: few
D: TRBD1
length: 12
CDR3: CSAIGTAYGYTF
DNA: TGCAGTGCTATCGGGACAGCCTATGGCTACACCTTC

V: TRBV5-1
J: TRBJ2-1
size: many
D: TRBD1
length: 15
CDR3: CASSFAGQGPNEQFF
DNA: TGCGCCAGCAGCTTTGCAGGACAGGGCCCTAATGAGCAGTTCTTC

V: TRBV28
J: TRBJ1-1
size: few
D: .
length: 11
CDR3: CASTDGTEAFF
DNA: TGTGCCAGCACCGATGGGACTGAAGCTTTCTTT

V: TRBV10-3
J: TRBJ2-1
size: .
D: TRBD1
length: 14
CDR3: CAIRSDRERHEQFF
DNA: TGTGCCATCAGGTCAGACAGGGAGAGGCATGAGCAGTTCTTC

V: TRBV7-9
J: TRBJ1-4
size: few
D: TRBD1
length: 17
CDR3: CASSFLYTGTDNEKLFF
DNA: TGTGCCAGCAGCTTCCTCTACACCGGGACAGATAATGAAAAACTGTTTTTT

V: TRBV12-3/TRBV12-4
J: TRBJ1-5
size: .
D: TRBD1
length: 16
CDR3: CASSLAWQGGNQPQHF
DNA: TGTGCCAGCAGTTTAGCGTGGCAGGGGGGCAATCAGCCCCAGCATTTT

V: TRBV6-5
J: TRBJ1-4
size: .
D: .
length: 18
CDR3: CASSYSTGPSGKGEKLFF
DNA: TGTGCCAGCAGTTACTCAACCGGCCCTTCGGGGAAGGGTGAAAAACTGTTTTTT

V: TRBV7-6
J: TRBJ2-3
size: few
D: TRBD2
length: 17
CDR3: CASSKIPGLAGADTQYF
DNA: TGTGCCAGCAGCAAGATTCCGGGACTAGCGGGAGCAGATACGCAGTATTTT

V: TRBV29-1
J: TRBJ1-2
size: .
D: TRBD1
length: 14
CDR3: CSVDPRDSTYGYTF
DNA: TGCAGCGTTGATCCCCGGGACAGTACCTATGGCTACACCTTC

V: TRBV18
J: TRBJ2-2
size: .
D: .
length: 18
CDR3: CASSPARIGDTNTGELFF
DNA: TGTGCCAGCTCACCGGCCCGGATAGGGGACACGAACACCGGGGAGCTGTTTTTT

V: TRBV27
J: TRBJ1-6
size: few
D: TRBD1
length: 16
CDR3: CASSDTPGQSNSPLHF
DNA: TGTGCCAGCAGCGACACACCGGGACAGAGTAATTCACCCCTCCACTTT

V: TRBV21-1
J: TRBJ1-4
size: .
D: .
length: 16
CDR3: CASSTKAGKTNEKLFF
DNA: TGTGCCAGCAGCACCAAGGCAGGGAAAACTAATGAAAAACTGTTTTTT

V: TRBV9
J: TRBJ2-1
size: many
D: TRBD2
length: 13
CDR3: CASGGDSYNEQFF
DNA: TGTGCCAGTGGGGGGGACTCCTACAATGAGCAGTTCTTC

V: TRBV4-3
J: TRBJ2-7
size: .
D: TRBD1
length: 15
CDR3: CASSPGQAFSYEQYF
DNA: TGCGCCAGCAGCCCGGGACAGGCTTTCTCCTACGAGCAGTACTTC

V: TRBV6-2/TRBV6-3
J: TRBJ2-5
size: .
D: .
length: 17
CDR3: CASSPLGRGTNLETQYF
DNA: TGTGCCAGCAGTCCTCTGGGACGGGGGACAAATCTGGAGACCCAGTACTTC

V: TRBV9
J: TRBJ1-1
size: .
D: .
length: 15
CDR3: CASSWGLSLNTEAFF
DNA: TGTGCCAGCAGCTGGGGATTATCCCTGAACACTGAAGCTTTCTTT

V: TRBV6-5
J: TRBJ1-1
size: .
D: .
length: 14
CDR3: CASSDTGYDTEAFF
DNA: TGTGCCAGCAGTGACACGGGGTACGACACTGAAGCTTTCTTT

V: TRBV3-1
J: TRBJ1-2
size: .
D: .
length: 13
CDR3: CASSQANKYGYTF
DNA: TGTGCCAGCAGCCAAGCGAACAAATATGGCTACACCTTC

V: TRBV20-1
J: TRBJ2-7
size: once
D: .
length: 12
CDR3: CSAGGLRNEQYF
DNA: TGCAGTGCTGGGGGATTAAGGAATGAGCAGTACTTC

V: TRBV24-1
J: TRBJ2-1
size: few
D: .
length: 15
CDR3: CATSDYRDNYNEQFF
DNA: TGTGCCACCAGTGATTACCGGGACAACTACAATGAGCAGTTCTTC

V: TRBV6-1
J: TRBJ2-1
size: .
D: .
length: 12
CDR3: CASSGSPNEQFF
DNA: TGTGCCAGCAGTGGATCCCCCAATGAGCAGTTCTTC

V: TRBV5-1
J: TRBJ1-1
size: .
D: TRBD1
length: 15
CDR3: CASSPVTGTNTEAFF
DNA: TGCGCCAGCAGCCCGGTGACAGGGACGAACACTGAAGCTTTCTTT

V: TRBV10-3
J: TRBJ1-2
size: few
D: TRBD1
length: 13
CDR3: CAISVDRADGYTF
DNA: TGTGCCATCAGCGTAGACAGGGCCGATGGCTACACCTTC

V: TRBV20-1
J: TRBJ2-1
size: few
D: TRBD2
length: 15
CDR3: CSARGGTSGGSEQFF
DNA: TGCAGTGCTAGGGGTGGGACTAGCGGGGGATCTGAGCAGTTCTTC

V: TRBV21-1
J: TRBJ2-5
size: .
D: .
length: 13
CDR3: CASSNGDQETQYF
DNA: TGTGCCAGCAGCAATGGGGACCAAGAGACCCAGTACTTC

V: TRBV24-1
J: TRBJ2-3
size: few
D: .
length: 14
CDR3: CATSDGGSGDTQYF
DNA: TGTGCCACCAGTGATGGAGGGAGCGGGGATACGCAGTATTTT

V: TRBV12-3/TRBV12-4
J: TRBJ2-2
size: few
D: .
length: 11
CDR3: CASTIAGELFF
DNA: TGTGCCAGCACCATAGCCGGGGAGCTGTTTTTT

V: TRBV5-1
J: TRBJ1-1
size: .
D: .
length: 14
CDR3: CASSFRGDNTEAFF
DNA: TGCGCCAGCAGCTTCAGGGGTGACAACACTGAAGCTTTCTTT

V: TRBV9
J: TRBJ1-4
size: .
D: .
length: 17
CDR3: CASSAPRLMGHDEKLFF
DNA: TGTGCCAGCAGCGCCCCGAGGTTGATGGGTCACGACGAAAAACTGTTTTTT

V: TRBV4-1
J: TRBJ1-5
size: .
D: .
length: 15
CDR3: CASSQDLGDSQPQHF
DNA: TGCGCCAGCAGCCAAGATCTGGGGGATAGTCAGCCCCAGCATTTT

V: TRBV13
J: TRBJ2-1
size: many
D: .
length: 15
CDR3: CASSLGLLVSNEQFF
DNA: TGTGCCAGCAGCTTAGGCCTACTAGTCTCAAATGAGCAGTTCTTC

V: TRBV12-3/TRBV12-4
J: TRBJ1-1
size: .
D: TRBD1
length: 14
CDR3: CASSRTGEGTEAFF
DNA: TGTGCCAGCAGTAGGACAGGGGAGGGCACTGAAGCTTTCTTT

V: TRBV15
J: TRBJ2-1
size: .
D: .
length: 15
CDR3: CATSRRESSYNGQFF
DNA: TGTGCCACCAGCAGGAGGGAAAGCTCCTACAATGGGCAGTTCTTC

V: TRBV12-3/TRBV12-4
J: TRBJ1-1
size: few
D: .
length: 14
CDR3: CASIESFLNTEAFF
DNA: TGTGCCTCTATCGAGTCATTTTTGAACACTGAAGCTTTCTTT

V: TRBV28
J: TRBJ2-3
size: .
D: .
length: 16
CDR3: CASSLSGLRRSDTQYF
DNA: TGTGCCAGCAGTTTAAGTGGGCTCCGGAGGTCAGATACGCAGTATTTT

V: TRBV3-1
J: TRBJ2-2
size: .
D: .
length: 14
CDR3: CASSQGRVTGELFF
DNA: TGTGCCAGCAGCCAAGGGAGGGTCACCGGGGAGCTGTTTTTT

V: TRBV3-1
J: TRBJ1-5
size: .
D: TRBD1
length: 18
CDR3: CASSQDSTGGPPNQPQHF
DNA: TGTGCCAGCAGCCAAGATTCGACAGGGGGGCCCCCGAATCAGCCCCAGCATTTT

V: TRBV3-1
J: TRBJ1-1
size: once
D: .
length: 14
CDR3: CACSHRTENTEAFF
DNA: TGTGCCTGCAGCCACCGGACAGAGAACACTGAAGCTTTCTTT

V: TRBV5-1
J: TRBJ1-4
size: .
D: TRBD1
length: 18
CDR3: CASSWGRDRHATTEKLFF
DNA: TGCGCCAGCAGCTGGGGGCGGGACAGGCATGCAACTACTGAAAAACTGTTTTTT

V: TRBV12-5
J: TRBJ1-2
size: few
D: .
length: 13
CDR3: CASGSTGNYGYTF
DNA: TGTGCTAGTGGTTCCACAGGGAACTATGGCTACACCTTC

V: TRBV14
J: TRBJ1-1
size: .
D: TRBD1
length: 16
CDR3: CASSQMTGRPNTEAFF
DNA: TGTGCCAGCAGCCAAATGACAGGGAGGCCGAACACTGAAGCTTTCTTT

V: TRBV6-4
J: TRBJ2-5
size: .
D: .
length: 15
CDR3: CASSESGEYQETQYF
DNA: TGTGCCAGCAGTGAAAGCGGAGAGTACCAAGAGACCCAGTACTTC

V: TRBV4-3
J: TRBJ1-2
size: few
D: .
length: 15
CDR3: CASTQRGVTSYGYTF
DNA: TGCGCCAGCACCCAGAGAGGGGTGACTTCGTATGGCTACACCTTC

V: TRBV9
J: TRBJ1-2
size: few
D: .
length: 12
CDR3: CASAGVRYGYTF
DNA: TGTGCCAGTGCTGGCGTCCGCTATGGCTACACCTTC

V: TRBV20-1
J: TRBJ2-1
size: few
D: TRBD1
length: 15
CDR3: CSASPGQGGYNEQFF
DNA: TGCAGTGCTAGCCCGGGACAGGGGGGGTACAATGAGCAGTTCTTC

V: TRBV29-1
J: TRBJ2-1
size: .
D: .
length: 15
CDR3: CSVEEDRRTYNEQFF
DNA: TGCAGCGTTGAAGAGGACAGACGGACTTACAATGAGCAGTTCTTC

V: TRBV20-1
J: TRBJ2-5
size: .
D: TRBD1
length: 13
CDR3: CSAPGQVQETQYF
DNA: TGCAGTGCCCCTGGACAGGTCCAAGAGACCCAGTACTTC